The 15 T cell receptor beta chains below all came from one sample that was sequenced in a study of metastatic and nonmetastatic thyroid tumors. Not a single patient had been given any form of treatment at any point before undergoing thyroid surgery. From the PCR reads, TCRdb re-called clones with MiXCR. Found here are some 16,000 clones, roughly 24% of them singletons; the top ten hold around 8%. The sample was tumor tissue. These receptors originate from a female donor with papillary thyroid cancer or a benign thyroid nodule (not recorded which). Some clones in this sample may be carry-over from other donors' samples.

This clone appeared once. The rearrangement uses TRBV7-2 and TRBJ2-1; 9 nucleotides agree with TRBD2. This CDR3 has 15 residues. Looked up from germline, CDR1 is SGHTA and CDR2 is FQGNSA. The V gene end was trimmed by 3 bases and the J gene end by 7 bases; junction bases not matched to a gene: 7. The CDR3 sequence: CASSFSGGWSNEQFF. CDR3 DNA sequence: TGTGCCAGCAGCTTCAGCGGGGGGTGGTCGAATGAGCAGTTCTTC.

This clone is categorized as medium-sized. The sample contains more than one DNA sequence encoding this CDR3. V usage is TRBV20-1 and J usage is TRBJ2-5; D unclear. Germline V lookup: CDR1 DFQATT, CDR2 SNEGSKA (reference sequence). Trimming removed 6 bases from V and 2 bases from J, with 10 bases in between. The CDR3 spans 12 residues. CDR3 DNA sequence: TGCAGTGCCCAGCCCCCTCAAGAGACCCAGTACTTC. As protein: CSAQPPQETQYF.

This clone was seen many times. The CDR3 DNA reads TGTGCCAGTAGTATGTTGCAGGGGGCTTTGAACACTGAAGCTTTCTTT. This codes for CASSMLQGALNTEAFF. The chain recombines TRBV19 with TRBJ1-1; TRBD1 agrees at 8 bases. Germline V gene lookup returns CDR1 LNHDA and CDR2 SQIVND (reference sequence). This CDR3 has 16 residues. J was trimmed by 0 bases and V by 3 bases; bases with no gene match: 6. Using reference TRBV19 and TRBJ1-1 for the parts outside the CDR3, the full variable domain is DGGITQSPKYLFRKEGQNVTLSCEQNLNHDAMYWYRQDPGQGLRLIYYSQIVNDFQKGDIAEGYSVSREKKESFPLTVTSAQKNPTAFYLCASSMLQGALNTEAFFGQGTRLTVV.

In its sample, this clone was seen many times. The rearrangement links TRBV6-1 to TRBJ2-5; 14 nucleotides match TRBD2. Germline loops: CDR1 MNHNS, CDR2 SASEGT. This CDR3 comprises 17 residues. V gave up 1 base and J gave up 2 bases; unmatched junction bases: 3. CDR3: CASSEGLAGGGQETQYF. The CDR3 region has the DNA TGTGCCAGCAGTGAAGGACTAGCGGGAGGGGGGCAAGAGACCCAGTACTTC.

CDR3 sequence reads: CASSAWGQEETQYF. The CDR3 coding sequence is TGTGCCAGCAGCGCCTGGGGACAGGAGGAGACCCAGTACTTC. The rearrangement links TRBV9 to TRBJ2-5, with 8 bases fitting TRBD1. Germline assignment: CDR1 SGDLS and CDR2 YYNGEE. The CDR3 has 14 residues. J lost 5 bases, V lost 3 bases, and 6 bases had no gene match.

This chain uses TRBV9 with TRBJ2-3; 7 nucleotides agree with TRBD2. V dropped 2 bases and J dropped 3; count of bases not matched to a gene: 6. The CDR3 loop spans 15 amino acids. Germline CDR1 and CDR2: SGDLS and YYNGEE. The CDR3 is CASSVGRAGTDTQYF. CDR3 sequence (DNA): TGTGCCAGCAGCGTTGGGAGGGCGGGAACAGATACGCAGTATTTT.

This clone has a count of ten or more. Within the sample, other DNA sequences also encode this same CDR3. This CDR3 reads CASSSGLGNQPQHF. The CDR3, as DNA: TGTGCCAGCAGCTCAGGGTTGGGGAATCAGCCCCAGCATTTT. The chain uses TRBV6-1 and TRBJ1-5; weak D call: TRBD1 (5 bases). CDR1 is MNHNS, CDR2 SASEGT, per germline. V lost 6 bases and J lost 4, with 13 bases in between. CDR3 length: 14 amino acids.

By share, this clone ranks as large. The chain is built from TRBV6-1 and TRBJ2-1, with TRBD1 as a possible D gene (5 bases). The CDR3 covers 16 residues. CDR1 is MNHNS and CDR2 is SASEGT in the germline V gene. Trimming shortened V by 4 bases and J by 1 base, and 14 bases separated the two germline ends. CDR3 nucleotide sequence: TGTGCCAGCAGTGGGTATAGGGGTAGGTCCTACAATGAGCAGTTCTTC. Amino acids: CASSGYRGRSYNEQFF.

Concerning this clone: Sequence at one end of the junction differs from germline and may be a read error. This chain uses TRBV7-2 with TRBJ2-2; TRBD2 matches 7 bases. The CDR3 is made up of 14 amino acids. Germline V CDR1 and CDR2: SGHTA, FQGNSA. CDR3 region: CASSHGVGAGEQFF. As DNA, the CDR3 is TGTGCCAGCAGCCACGGGGTTGGGGCGGGGGAGCAGTTTTTT.

Relative to its sample, this clone is medium-sized (0.01 to 0.1%). CDR3 sequence reads: CAWKRVSGNTIYF. Written as DNA, the CDR3 is TGTGCCTGGAAGCGGGTCTCTGGAAACACCATATATTTT. The chain employs TRBV30 and TRBJ1-3; D unclear. Deletions cut 4 bases from V and 0 bases from J, with 7 bases between. Per germline, CDR1 GTSNPN and CDR2 SVGIG (reference sequence). The CDR3 consists of 13 residues.

In this sample, this clone turned up many times. The chain joins TRBV29-1 to TRBJ2-3; D ambiguous. The length of the CDR3 is 12 residues. V lost 3 bases, J lost 2 bases, and 6 bases lay in between. CDR1 is SQVTM and CDR2 is ANQGSEA in the germline V gene. CDR3 DNA sequence: TGCAGCGTTGACTATACCACAGATACGCAGTATTTT. Protein sequence: CSVDYTTDTQYF.

This chain's CDR3 is CASSSDRASEAFF. The CDR3 coding sequence is TGTGCCAGCAGCTCAGACAGGGCCTCGGAAGCTTTCTTT. The chain recombines TRBV11-2 with TRBJ1-1, with 7 bases aligning to TRBD1. The germline CDR1 and CDR2 sequences are SGHAT and FQNNGV. J gave up 8 bases and V 4 bases, and 7 bases lay outside the gene matches. The CDR3 is 13 amino acids.

In its sample, this clone was seen many times. This chain joins TRBV15 and TRBJ1-2, with D perhaps matching TRBD1 (5 bases). This CDR3 is built from 16 residues. Trimming removed 3 bases from V and 2 bases from J, with 16 bases in between. Germline V gene lookup returns CDR1 LNHNV and CDR2 YYDKDF (reference sequence). CDR3 nucleotide sequence: TGTGCCACCAGCAGGGGGGGGGTTTCTCCGAACTATGGCTACACCTTC. It yields the protein CATSRGGVSPNYGYTF.

The sample holds many counts of this clone. The chain joins TRBV24-1 to TRBJ2-1; D is uncertain. The CDR3 spans 16 residues. Germline V gives CDR1 KGHDR, CDR2 SFDVKD. V was pared by 5 bases and J by 1 base, with 14 bases between. CDR3 DNA sequence: TGTGCCACCAGTGTCAACGAAGGCAGATCCTACAATGAGCAGTTCTTC. This translates into CATSVNEGRSYNEQFF.

The J gene is TRBJ2-1, the V gene TRBV19, with TRBD2 matching 11 bases. The CDR3 covers 15 residues. The V gene's germline CDR1 is LNHDA and CDR2 SQIVND (reference sequence). The V and J ends lost 2 bases and 10 bases, in that order; junction bases with no gene match: 7. CDR3 amino acids: CASSITSGSGGEQFF. As DNA, the CDR3 is TGTGCCAGTAGTATAACTAGCGGGAGCGGTGGGGAGCAGTTCTTC. Together with reference TRBV19 and TRBJ2-1, the CDR3 gives the full variable domain: DGGITQSPKYLFRKEGQNVTLSCEQNLNHDAMYWYRQDPGQGLRLIYYSQIVNDFQKGDIAEGYSVSREKKESFPLTVTSAQKNPTAFYLCASSITSGSGGEQFFGPGTRLTVL.